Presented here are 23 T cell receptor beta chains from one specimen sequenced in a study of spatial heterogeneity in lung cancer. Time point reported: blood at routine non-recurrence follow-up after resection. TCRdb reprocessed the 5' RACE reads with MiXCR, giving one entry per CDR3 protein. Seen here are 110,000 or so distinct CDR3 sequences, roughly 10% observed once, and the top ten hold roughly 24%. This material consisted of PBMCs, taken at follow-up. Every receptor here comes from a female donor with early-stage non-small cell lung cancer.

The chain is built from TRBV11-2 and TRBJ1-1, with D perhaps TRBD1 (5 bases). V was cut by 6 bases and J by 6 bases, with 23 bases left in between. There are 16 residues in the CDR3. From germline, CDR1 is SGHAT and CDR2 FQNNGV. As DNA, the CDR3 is TGTGCCAGCAGAGGACACGCAGTTAAGTTCAAGCCTGAAGCTTTCTTT. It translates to CASRGHAVKFKPEAFF.

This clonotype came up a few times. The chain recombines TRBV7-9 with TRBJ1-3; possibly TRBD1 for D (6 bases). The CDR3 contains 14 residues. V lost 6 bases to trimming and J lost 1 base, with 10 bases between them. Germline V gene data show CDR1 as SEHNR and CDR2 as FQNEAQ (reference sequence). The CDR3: CASSQDRSGNTIYF. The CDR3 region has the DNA TGTGCCAGCAGTCAAGACAGGTCTGGAAACACCATATATTTT. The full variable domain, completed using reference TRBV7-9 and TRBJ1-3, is DTGVSQNPRHKITKRGQNVTFRCDPISEHNRLYWYRQTLGQGPEFLTYFQNEAQLEKSRLLSDRFSAERPKGSFSTLEIQRTEQGDSAMYLCASSQDRSGNTIYFGEGSWLTVV.

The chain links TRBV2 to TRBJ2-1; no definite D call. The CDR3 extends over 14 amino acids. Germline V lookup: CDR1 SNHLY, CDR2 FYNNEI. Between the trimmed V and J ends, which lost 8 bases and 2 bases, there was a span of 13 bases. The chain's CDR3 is CASARVNAYNEQFF. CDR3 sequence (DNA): TGTGCCAGCGCAAGGGTCAACGCCTACAATGAGCAGTTCTTC.

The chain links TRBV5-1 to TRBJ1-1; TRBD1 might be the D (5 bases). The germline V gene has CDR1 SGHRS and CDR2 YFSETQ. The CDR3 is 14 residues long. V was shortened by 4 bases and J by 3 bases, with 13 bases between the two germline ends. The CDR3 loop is CASSAGGGYTEAFF. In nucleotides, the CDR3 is TGCGCCAGCAGCGCTGGGGGAGGATACACTGAAGCTTTCTTT. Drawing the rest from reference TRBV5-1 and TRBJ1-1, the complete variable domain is KAGVTQTPRYLIKTRGQQVTLSCSPISGHRSVSWYQQTPGQGLQFLFEYFSETQRNKGNFPGRFSGRQFSNSRSEMNVSTLELGDSALYLCASSAGGGYTEAFFGQGTRLTVV.

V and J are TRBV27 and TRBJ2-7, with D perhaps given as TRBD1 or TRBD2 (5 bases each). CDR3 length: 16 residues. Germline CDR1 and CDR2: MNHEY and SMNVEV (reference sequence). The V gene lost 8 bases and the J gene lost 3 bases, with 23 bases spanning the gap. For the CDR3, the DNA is TGTGCCAGCCGTCCCGGGACCTTATCTCGTGGCTACGAGCAGTACTTC. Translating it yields CASRPGTLSRGYEQYF.

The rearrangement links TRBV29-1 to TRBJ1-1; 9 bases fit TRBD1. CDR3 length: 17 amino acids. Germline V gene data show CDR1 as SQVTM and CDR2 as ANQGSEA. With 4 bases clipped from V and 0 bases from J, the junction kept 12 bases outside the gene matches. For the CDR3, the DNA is TGCAGCGTTGGCGGGACAGGGTTGGGGTGGATGAACACTGAAGCTTTCTTT. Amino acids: CSVGGTGLGWMNTEAFF.

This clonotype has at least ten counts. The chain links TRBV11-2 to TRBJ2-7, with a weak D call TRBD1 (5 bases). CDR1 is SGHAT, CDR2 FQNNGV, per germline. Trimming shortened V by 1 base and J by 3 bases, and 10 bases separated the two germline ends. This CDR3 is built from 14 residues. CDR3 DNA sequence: TGTGCCAGCAGCTTAGTTCAGGGTCGCTACGAGCAGTACTTC. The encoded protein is CASSLVQGRYEQYF. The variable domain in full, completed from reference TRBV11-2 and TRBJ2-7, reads EAGVAQSPRYKIIEKRQSVAFWCNPISGHATLYWYQQILGQGPKLLIQFQNNGVVDDSQLPKDRFSAERLKGVDSTLKIQPAKLEDSAVYLCASSLVQGRYEQYFGPGTRLTVT.

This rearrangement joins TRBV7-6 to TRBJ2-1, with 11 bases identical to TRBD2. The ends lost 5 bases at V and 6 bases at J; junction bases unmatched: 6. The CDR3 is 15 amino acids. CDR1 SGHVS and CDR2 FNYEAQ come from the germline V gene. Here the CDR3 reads CASSPGTSGVNEQFF. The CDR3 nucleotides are TGTGCCAGCAGCCCCGGGACTAGCGGAGTCAATGAGCAGTTCTTC.

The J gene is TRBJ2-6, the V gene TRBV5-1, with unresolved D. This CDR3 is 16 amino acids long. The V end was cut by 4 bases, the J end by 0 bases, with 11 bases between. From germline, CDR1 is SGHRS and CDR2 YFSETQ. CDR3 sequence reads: CASSSMGGSGANVLTF. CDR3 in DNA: TGCGCCAGCAGCAGCATGGGCGGCTCTGGGGCCAACGTCCTGACTTTC.

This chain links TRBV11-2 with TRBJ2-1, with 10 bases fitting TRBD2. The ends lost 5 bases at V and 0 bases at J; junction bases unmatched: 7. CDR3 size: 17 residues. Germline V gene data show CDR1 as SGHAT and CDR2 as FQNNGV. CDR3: CASSPSGRASSYNEQFF. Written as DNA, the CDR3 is TGTGCCAGCAGCCCGAGCGGGAGGGCGAGCTCCTACAATGAGCAGTTCTTC.

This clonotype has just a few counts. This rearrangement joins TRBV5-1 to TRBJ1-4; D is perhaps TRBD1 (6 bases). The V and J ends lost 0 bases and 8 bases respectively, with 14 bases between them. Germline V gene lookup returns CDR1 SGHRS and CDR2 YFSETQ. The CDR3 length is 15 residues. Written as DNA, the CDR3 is TGCGCCAGCAGCTTGGCGGGACAACCAATGGAAAAACTGTTTTTT. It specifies CASSLAGQPMEKLFF. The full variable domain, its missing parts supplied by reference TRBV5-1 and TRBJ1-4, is KAGVTQTPRYLIKTRGQQVTLSCSPISGHRSVSWYQQTPGQGLQFLFEYFSETQRNKGNFPGRFSGRQFSNSRSEMNVSTLELGDSALYLCASSLAGQPMEKLFFGSGTQLSVL.

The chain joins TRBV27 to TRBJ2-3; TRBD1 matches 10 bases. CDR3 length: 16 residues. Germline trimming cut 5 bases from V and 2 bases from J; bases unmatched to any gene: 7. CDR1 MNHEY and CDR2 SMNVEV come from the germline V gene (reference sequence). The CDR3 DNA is TGTGCCAGCAGTGCCGGGACAGGGGATATCACAGATACGCAGTATTTT. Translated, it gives CASSAGTGDITDTQYF.

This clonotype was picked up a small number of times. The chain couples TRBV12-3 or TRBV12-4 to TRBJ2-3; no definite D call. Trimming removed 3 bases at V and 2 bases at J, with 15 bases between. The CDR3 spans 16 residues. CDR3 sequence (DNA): TGTGCCAGCAGTTTCCGTCCTACACGACTCACAGATACGCAGTATTTT. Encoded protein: CASSFRPTRLTDTQYF.

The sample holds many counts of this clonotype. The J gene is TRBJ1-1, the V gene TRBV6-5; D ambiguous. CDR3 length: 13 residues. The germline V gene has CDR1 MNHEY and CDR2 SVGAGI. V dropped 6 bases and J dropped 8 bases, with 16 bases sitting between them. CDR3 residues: CASRVGRQAEAFF. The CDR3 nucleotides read TGTGCCAGCAGGGTAGGCCGGCAGGCCGAAGCTTTCTTT.

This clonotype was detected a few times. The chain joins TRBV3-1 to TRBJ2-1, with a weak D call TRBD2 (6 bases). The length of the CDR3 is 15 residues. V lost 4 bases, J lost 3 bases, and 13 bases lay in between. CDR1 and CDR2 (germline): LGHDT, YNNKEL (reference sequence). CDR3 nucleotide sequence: TGTGCCAGCAGCCCCCTGGGTAGCGGCTACAATGAGCAGTTCTTC. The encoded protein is CASSPLGSGYNEQFF.

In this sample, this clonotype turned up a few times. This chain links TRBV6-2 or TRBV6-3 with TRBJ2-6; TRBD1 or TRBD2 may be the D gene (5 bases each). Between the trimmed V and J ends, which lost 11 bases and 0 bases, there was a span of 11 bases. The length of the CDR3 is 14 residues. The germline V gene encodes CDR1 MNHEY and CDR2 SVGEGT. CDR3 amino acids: CAGGRNSGANVLTF. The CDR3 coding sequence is TGTGCCGGGGGACGGAACTCTGGGGCCAACGTCCTGACTTTC.

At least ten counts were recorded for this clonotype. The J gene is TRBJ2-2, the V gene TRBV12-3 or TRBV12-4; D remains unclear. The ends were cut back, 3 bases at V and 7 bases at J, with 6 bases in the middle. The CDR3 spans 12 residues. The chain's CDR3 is CASSFTVGELFF. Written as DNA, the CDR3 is TGTGCCAGCAGTTTTACGGTCGGGGAGCTGTTTTTT.

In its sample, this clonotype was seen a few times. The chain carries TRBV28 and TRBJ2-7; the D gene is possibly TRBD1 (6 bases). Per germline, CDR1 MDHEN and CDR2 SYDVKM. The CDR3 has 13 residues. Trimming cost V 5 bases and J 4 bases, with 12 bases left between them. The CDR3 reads CASSLPGQYEQYF. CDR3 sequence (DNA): TGTGCCAGCAGTCTTCCGGGACAATACGAGCAGTACTTC.

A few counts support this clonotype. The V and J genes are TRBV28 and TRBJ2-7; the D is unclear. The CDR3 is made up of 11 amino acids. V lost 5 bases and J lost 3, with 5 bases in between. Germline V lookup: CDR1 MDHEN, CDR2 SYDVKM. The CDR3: CASSGRYEQYF. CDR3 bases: TGTGCCAGCAGTGGCCGCTACGAGCAGTACTTC.

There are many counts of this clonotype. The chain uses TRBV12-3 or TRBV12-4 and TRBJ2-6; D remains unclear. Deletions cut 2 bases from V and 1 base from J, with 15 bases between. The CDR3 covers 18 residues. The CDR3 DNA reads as TGTGCCAGCAGTTTAAGGCTCAACTTCCATTCTGGGGCCAACGTCCTGACTTTC. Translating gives CASSLRLNFHSGANVLTF.

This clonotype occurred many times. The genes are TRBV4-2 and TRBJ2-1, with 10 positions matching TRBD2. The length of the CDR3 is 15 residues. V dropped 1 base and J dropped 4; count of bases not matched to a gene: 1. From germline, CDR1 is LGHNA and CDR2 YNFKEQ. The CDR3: CASSQGTSGYNEQFF. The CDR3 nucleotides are TGTGCCAGCAGCCAAGGGACTAGCGGTTACAATGAGCAGTTCTTC.

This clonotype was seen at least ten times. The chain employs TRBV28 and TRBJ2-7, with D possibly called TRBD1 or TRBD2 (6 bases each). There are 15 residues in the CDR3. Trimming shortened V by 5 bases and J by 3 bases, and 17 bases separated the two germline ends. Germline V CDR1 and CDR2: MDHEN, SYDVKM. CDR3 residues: CASSEQGGPVYEQYF. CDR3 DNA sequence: TGTGCCAGCAGTGAACAAGGGGGGCCAGTCTACGAGCAGTACTTC.

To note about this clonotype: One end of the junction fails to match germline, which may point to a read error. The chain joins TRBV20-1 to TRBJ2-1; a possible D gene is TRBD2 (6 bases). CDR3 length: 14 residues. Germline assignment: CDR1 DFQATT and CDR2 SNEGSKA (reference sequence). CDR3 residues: CSAADPAGPNEQCF. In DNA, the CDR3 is TGCAGTGCTGCTGACCCAGCGGGCCCAAATGAGCAGTGCTTC.